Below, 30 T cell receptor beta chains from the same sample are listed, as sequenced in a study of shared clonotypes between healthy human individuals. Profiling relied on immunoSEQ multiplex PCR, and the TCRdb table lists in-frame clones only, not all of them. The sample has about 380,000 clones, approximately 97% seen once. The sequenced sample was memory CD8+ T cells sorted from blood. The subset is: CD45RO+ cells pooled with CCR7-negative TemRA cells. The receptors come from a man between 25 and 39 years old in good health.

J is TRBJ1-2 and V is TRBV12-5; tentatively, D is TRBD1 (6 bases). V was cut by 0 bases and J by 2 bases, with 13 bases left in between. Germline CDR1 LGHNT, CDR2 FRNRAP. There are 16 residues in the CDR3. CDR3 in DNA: TGTGCTAGTGGTTTGGTAGCGGACAGCCGAAACTATGGCTACACCTTC. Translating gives CASGLVADSRNYGYTF. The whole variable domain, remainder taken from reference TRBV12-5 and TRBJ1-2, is DARVTQTPRHKVTEMGQEVTMRCQPILGHNTVFWYRQTMMQGLELLAYFRNRAPLDDSGMPKDRFSAEMPDATLATLKIQPSEPRDSAVYFCASGLVADSRNYGYTFGSGTRLTVV.

CDR3 protein: CASSATDRLNTEAFF. In nucleotides, the CDR3 is TGTGCCAGCAGCGCAACGGACAGATTGAACACTGAAGCTTTCTTT. The rearrangement joins TRBV7-9 to TRBJ1-1; TRBD1 might be the D (6 bases). CDR1 and CDR2 from the germline V gene are SEHNR and FQNEAQ (reference sequence). V was cut by 5 bases and J by 0 bases, with 13 bases left in between. CDR3 length equals 15 residues.

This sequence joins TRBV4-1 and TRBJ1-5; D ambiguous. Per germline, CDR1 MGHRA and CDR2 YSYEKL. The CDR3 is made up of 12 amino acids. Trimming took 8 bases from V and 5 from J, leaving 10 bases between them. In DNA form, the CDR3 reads TGCGCCAGCGGATCTTTAGATCAGCCCCAGCATTTT. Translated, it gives CASGSLDQPQHF.

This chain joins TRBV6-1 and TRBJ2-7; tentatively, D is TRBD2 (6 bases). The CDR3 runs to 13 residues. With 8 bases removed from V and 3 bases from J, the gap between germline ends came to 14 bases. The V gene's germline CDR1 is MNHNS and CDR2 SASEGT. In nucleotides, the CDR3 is TGTGCCAGCGGAAAGACGGGAGTCTACGAGCAGTACTTC. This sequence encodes CASGKTGVYEQYF.

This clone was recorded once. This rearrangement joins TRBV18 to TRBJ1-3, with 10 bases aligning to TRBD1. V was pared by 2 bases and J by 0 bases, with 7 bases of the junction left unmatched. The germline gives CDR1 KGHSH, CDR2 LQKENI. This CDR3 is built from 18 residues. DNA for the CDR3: TGTGCCAGCTCACCATCTGGGACAGGGGTTTTCTCTGGAAACACCATATATTTT. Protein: CASSPSGTGVFSGNTIYF.

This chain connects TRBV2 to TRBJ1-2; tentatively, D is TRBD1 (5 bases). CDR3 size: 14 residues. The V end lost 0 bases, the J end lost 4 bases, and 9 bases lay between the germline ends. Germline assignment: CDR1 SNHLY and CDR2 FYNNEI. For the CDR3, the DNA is TGTGCCAGCAGTGAAGCTTTGGGGCGCTATGGCTACACCTTC. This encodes CASSEALGRYGYTF.

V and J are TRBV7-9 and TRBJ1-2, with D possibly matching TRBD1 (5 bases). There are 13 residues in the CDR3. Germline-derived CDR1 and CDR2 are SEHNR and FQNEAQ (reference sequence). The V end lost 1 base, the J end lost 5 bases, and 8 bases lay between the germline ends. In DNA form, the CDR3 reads TGTGCCAGCAGCTTAGGAGGGGTGTATGGCTACACCTTC. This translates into CASSLGGVYGYTF.

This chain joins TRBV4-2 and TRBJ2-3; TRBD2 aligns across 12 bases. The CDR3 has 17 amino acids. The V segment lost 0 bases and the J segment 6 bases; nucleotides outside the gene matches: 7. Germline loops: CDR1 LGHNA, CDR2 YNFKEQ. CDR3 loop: CASSQDNRLAGVDTQYF. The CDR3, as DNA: TGTGCCAGCAGCCAAGATAACCGACTAGCGGGAGTGGATACGCAGTATTTT.

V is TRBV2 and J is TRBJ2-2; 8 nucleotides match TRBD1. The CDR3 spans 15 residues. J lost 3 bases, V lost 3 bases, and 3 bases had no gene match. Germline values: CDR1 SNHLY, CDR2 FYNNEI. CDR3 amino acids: CASSDRGQDTGELFF. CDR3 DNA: TGTGCCAGCAGTGACAGGGGGCAGGACACCGGGGAGCTGTTTTTT.

CDR3 DNA sequence: TGTGCCAGCAGGAGACGGACAGGGAACGATCAGCCCCAGCATTTT. The encoded protein is CASRRRTGNDQPQHF. The chain has TRBV6-5 and TRBJ1-5; 8 bases map to TRBD1. Germline V gives CDR1 MNHEY, CDR2 SVGAGI. This CDR3 has 15 amino acids. With V trimmed by 6 bases and J by 5 bases, 9 bases remained unmatched.

The CDR3 is CAISRSSGRYEQYF. CDR3 in DNA: TGTGCCATCAGTCGCTCTAGCGGGAGGTACGAGCAGTACTTC. The chain carries TRBV10-3 and TRBJ2-7; 11 bases are a match to TRBD2. Germline CDR1 reads ENHRY; CDR2 reads SYGVKD. This CDR3 contains 14 residues. The V segment lost 5 bases and the J segment 4 bases; nucleotides outside the gene matches: 4.

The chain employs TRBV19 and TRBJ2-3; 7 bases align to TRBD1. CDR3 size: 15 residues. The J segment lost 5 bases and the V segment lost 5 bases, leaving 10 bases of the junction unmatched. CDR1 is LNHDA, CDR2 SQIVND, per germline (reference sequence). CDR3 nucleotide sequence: TGTGCCAGTAGTCGACAGGGAAGTAGAGGAGATACGCAGTATTTT. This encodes CASSRQGSRGDTQYF. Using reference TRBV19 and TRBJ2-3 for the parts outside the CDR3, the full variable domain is DGGITQSPKYLFRKEGQNVTLSCEQNLNHDAMYWYRQDPGQGLRLIYYSQIVNDFQKGDIAEGYSVSREKKESFPLTVTSAQKNPTAFYLCASSRQGSRGDTQYFGPGTRLTVL.

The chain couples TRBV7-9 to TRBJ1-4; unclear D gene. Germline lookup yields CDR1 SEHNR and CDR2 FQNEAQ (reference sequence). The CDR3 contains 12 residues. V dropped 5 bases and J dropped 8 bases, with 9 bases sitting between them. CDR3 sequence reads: CASSHLDEKLFF. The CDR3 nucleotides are TGTGCCAGCAGCCACCTTGACGAAAAACTGTTTTTT.

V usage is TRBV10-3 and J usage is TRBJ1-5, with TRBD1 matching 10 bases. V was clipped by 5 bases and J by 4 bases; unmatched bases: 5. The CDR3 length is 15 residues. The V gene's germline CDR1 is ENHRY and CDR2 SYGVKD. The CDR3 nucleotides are TGTGCCATCAGTCAGACAGGGGGCGAGAATCAGCCCCAGCATTTT. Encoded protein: CAISQTGGENQPQHF.

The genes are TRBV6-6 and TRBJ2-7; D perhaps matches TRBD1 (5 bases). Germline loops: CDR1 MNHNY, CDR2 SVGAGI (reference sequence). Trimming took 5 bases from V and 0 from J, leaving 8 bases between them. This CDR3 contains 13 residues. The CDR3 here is CASSVDSSYEQYF. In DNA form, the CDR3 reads TGTGCCAGCAGTGTTGACAGCTCCTACGAGCAGTACTTC.

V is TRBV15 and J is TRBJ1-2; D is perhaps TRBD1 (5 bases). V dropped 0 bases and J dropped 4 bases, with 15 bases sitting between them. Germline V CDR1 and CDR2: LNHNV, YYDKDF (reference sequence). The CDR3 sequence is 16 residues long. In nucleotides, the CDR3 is TGTGCCACCAGCAGAGAACCCGGGACCTCTAGCTATGGCTACACCTTC. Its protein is CATSREPGTSSYGYTF.

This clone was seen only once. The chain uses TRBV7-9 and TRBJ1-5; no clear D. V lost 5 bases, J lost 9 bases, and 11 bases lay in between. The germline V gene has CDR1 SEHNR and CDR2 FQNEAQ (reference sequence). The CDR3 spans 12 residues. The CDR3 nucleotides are TGTGCCAGCAGCCTCAGTCATGGGCCCCAGCATTTT. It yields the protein CASSLSHGPQHF.

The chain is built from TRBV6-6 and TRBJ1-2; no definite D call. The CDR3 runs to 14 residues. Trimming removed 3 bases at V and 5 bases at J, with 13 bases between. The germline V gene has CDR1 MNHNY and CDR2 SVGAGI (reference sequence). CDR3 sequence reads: CASSYGEVLYGYTF. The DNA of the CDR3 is TGTGCCAGCAGTTATGGCGAGGTCCTTTATGGCTACACCTTC.

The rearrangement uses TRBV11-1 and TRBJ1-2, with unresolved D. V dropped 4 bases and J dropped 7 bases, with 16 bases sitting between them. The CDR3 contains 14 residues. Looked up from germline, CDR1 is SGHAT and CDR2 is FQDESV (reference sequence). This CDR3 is CASSSMAMGSGYTF. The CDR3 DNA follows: TGTGCCAGCAGCTCTATGGCTATGGGCAGTGGCTACACCTTC.

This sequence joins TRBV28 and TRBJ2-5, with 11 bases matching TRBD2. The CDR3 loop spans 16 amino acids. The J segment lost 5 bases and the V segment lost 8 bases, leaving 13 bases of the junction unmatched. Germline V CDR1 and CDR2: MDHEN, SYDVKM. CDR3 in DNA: TGTGCCAGCCTTAAACCGGGACTAGCGGTGTTGGAGACCCAGTACTTC. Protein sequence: CASLKPGLAVLETQYF.

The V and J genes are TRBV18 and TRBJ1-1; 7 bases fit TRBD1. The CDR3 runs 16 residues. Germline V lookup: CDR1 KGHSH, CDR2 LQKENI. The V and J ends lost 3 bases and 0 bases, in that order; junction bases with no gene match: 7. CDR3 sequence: CASSPQTGTVNTEAFF. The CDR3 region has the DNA TGTGCCAGCTCACCCCAGACAGGGACCGTGAACACTGAAGCTTTCTTT.

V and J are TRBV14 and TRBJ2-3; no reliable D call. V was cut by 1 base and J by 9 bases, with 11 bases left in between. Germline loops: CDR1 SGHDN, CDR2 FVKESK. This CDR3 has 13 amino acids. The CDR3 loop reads CASSQGLVPTQYF. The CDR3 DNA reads TGTGCCAGCAGCCAAGGGCTCGTTCCGACGCAGTATTTT.

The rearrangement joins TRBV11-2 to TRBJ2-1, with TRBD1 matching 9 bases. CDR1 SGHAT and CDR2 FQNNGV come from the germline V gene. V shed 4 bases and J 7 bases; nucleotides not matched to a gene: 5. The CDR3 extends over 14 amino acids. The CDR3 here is CASSSGQGRNEQFF. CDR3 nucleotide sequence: TGTGCCAGCAGCTCTGGACAGGGGAGAAATGAGCAGTTCTTC.

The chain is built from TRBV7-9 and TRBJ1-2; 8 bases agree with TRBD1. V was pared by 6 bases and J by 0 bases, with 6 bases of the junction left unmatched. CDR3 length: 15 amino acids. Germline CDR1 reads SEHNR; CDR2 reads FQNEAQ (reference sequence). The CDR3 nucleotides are TGTGCCAGCAGAAATCGACAGGGGCCTAACTATGGCTACACCTTC. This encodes CASRNRQGPNYGYTF.

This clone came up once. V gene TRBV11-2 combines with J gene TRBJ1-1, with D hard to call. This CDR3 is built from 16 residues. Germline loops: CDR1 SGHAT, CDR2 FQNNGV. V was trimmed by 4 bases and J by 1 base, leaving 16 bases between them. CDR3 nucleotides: TGTGCCAGCAGCTCGCACGGATCCCTCAAGAACACTGAAGCTTTCTTT. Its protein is CASSSHGSLKNTEAFF.

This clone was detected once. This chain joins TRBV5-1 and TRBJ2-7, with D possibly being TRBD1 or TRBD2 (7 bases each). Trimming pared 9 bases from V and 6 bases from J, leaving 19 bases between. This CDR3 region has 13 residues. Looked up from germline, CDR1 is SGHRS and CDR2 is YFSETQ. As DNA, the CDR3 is TGCGCCACCAGGGGGGGGACAGAGCGCGAGCAGTACTTC. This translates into CATRGGTEREQYF.

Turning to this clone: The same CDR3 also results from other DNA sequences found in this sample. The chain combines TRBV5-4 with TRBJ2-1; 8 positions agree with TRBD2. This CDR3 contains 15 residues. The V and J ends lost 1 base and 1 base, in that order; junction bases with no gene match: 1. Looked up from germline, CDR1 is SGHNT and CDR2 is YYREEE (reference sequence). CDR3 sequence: CASSLTSGSYNEQFF. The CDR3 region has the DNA TGTGCCAGCAGCTTGACTAGCGGTTCCTACAATGAGCAGTTCTTC.

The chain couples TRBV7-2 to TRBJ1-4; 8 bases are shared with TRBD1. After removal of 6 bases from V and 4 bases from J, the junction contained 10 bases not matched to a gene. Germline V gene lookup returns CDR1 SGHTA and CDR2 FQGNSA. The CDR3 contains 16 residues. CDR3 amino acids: CASSYRGGSYNEKLFF. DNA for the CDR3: TGTGCCAGCAGTTACAGGGGGGGCAGCTATAATGAAAAACTGTTTTTT.

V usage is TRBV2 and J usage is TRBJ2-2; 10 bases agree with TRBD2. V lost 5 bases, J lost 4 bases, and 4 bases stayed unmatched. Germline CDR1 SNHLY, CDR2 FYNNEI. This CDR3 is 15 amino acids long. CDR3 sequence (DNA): TGTGCCAGCAGTCCTAGCGGGAGCGTCACCGGGGAGCTGTTTTTT. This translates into CASSPSGSVTGELFF.

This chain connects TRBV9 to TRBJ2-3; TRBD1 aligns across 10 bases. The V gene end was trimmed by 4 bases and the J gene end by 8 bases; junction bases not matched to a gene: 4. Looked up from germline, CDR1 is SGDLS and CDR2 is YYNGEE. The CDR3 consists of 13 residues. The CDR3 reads CASSRDRGGTQYF. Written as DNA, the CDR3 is TGTGCCAGCAGCAGGGACAGGGGCGGTACGCAGTATTTT.